A selection of T cell receptor beta chains follows, all from one sample in a study of blood T cell repertoires in COVID-19. The assay was immunoSEQ multiplex PCR, and TCRdb's table has in-frame clones only and misses some. Among approximately 270,000 clones listed, 75% to 90% were seen once. Sequencing input: peripheral blood. These receptors were taken from a young man with acute or convalescent COVID-19. The CDR3 runs from the conserved cysteine through the conserved F or W. Each record gives: V gene, clone size, D gene, J gene, CDR3 protein, CDR3 DNA. D genes are given only for firm matches. Size is stated for part of the rows, as once, few or many counts, or as a class when the clone is expanded.

>TRBV27|few|TRBD2|TRBJ2-3
CASTPNRVGGSSTDTQYF
TGTGCCAGCACCCCGAATCGGGTGGGCGGGAGTAGCACAGATACGCAGTATTTT
>TRBV7-8|.|.|TRBJ2-6
CASSLAAGRVAGANVLTF
TGTGCCAGCAGCTTAGCAGCTGGCCGGGTGGCTGGGGCCAACGTCCTGACTTTC
>TRBV28|.|.|TRBJ1-6
CASRRGGHNSPLHF
TGTGCCAGCAGAAGGGGAGGTCATAATTCACCCCTCCACTTT
>TRBV2|few|.|TRBJ1-3
CASSEADGRHTIYF
TGTGCCAGCAGTGAAGCGGACGGGAGGCACACCATATATTTT
>TRBV7-3|.|.|TRBJ2-2
CASSTPTGRDTGELFF
TGTGCCAGCAGCACCCCTACAGGGCGGGACACCGGGGAGCTGTTTTTT
>TRBV9|.|.|TRBJ1-2
CASSVLEGGYTF
TGTGCCAGCAGCGTCCTCGAGGGAGGCTACACCTTC
>TRBV3-1/TRBV3-2|.|TRBD2|TRBJ2-3
CASSRLAGVSGDTQYF
TGTGCCAGCAGCCGACTAGCGGGGGTTAGCGGGGATACGCAGTATTTT
>TRBV5-3|.|TRBD1|TRBJ2-2
CARIEGQGGTGELFF
TGTGCCAGAATCGAGGGACAGGGTGGGACCGGGGAGCTGTTTTTT
>TRBV6-1|.|TRBD1|TRBJ2-5
CASSEAHSGTGGFLPLETQYF
TGTGCCAGCAGTGAAGCACACTCCGGGACAGGGGGCTTCCTACCCCTAGAGACCCAGTACTTC
>TRBV6-5|.|.|TRBJ2-7
CASISANSYEQYF
TGTGCCAGCATATCGGCGAACAGCTACGAGCAGTACTTC
>TRBV30|.|.|TRBJ2-7
CAWSVARNSYEQYF
TGTGCCTGGAGTGTAGCGCGGAACTCCTACGAGCAGTACTTC
>TRBV7-2|.|.|TRBJ1-5
CASSGRDQPQHF
TGTGCCAGCAGCGGCAGGGATCAGCCCCAGCATTTT
>TRBV10-1|.|.|TRBJ1-1
CASRNSWNTEAFF
TGCGCCAGCAGGAACAGTTGGAACACTGAAGCTTTCTTT
>TRBV7-9|.|TRBD1|TRBJ1-5
CASSTGAGNQPQHF
TGTGCCAGCAGTACAGGGGCTGGCAATCAGCCCCAGCATTTT
>TRBV5-1|.|TRBD1|TRBJ1-2
CASNRQGRDYGYTF
TGCGCCAGTAACAGACAGGGAAGGGACTATGGCTACACCTTC
>TRBV5-1|.|TRBD1|TRBJ1-1
CASSFNSGQGFAEAFF
TGCGCCAGCAGTTTCAACTCCGGACAGGGGTTCGCTGAAGCTTTCTTT
>TRBV18|.|TRBD1|TRBJ2-7
CASSPMGQGAGEQYF
TGTGCCAGCTCACCAATGGGACAGGGGGCGGGGGAGCAGTACTTC
>TRBV7-9|.|.|TRBJ1-1
CASSLAGANTEAFF
TGTGCCAGCAGCTTAGCGGGGGCGAACACTGAAGCTTTCTTT
>TRBV7-2|.|TRBD2|TRBJ2-7
CASSRGGRVTYEQYF
TGTGCCAGCAGCCGGGGGGGAAGGGTCACCTACGAGCAGTACTTC
>TRBV3-1/TRBV3-2|.|TRBD2|TRBJ2-3
CASSQGTYAGVPRTQYF
TGTGCCAGCAGCCAAGGAACCTACGCGGGGGTTCCCCGCACGCAGTATTTT
>TRBV2|.|TRBD2|TRBJ2-1
CASYQRGGGQFF
TGTGCCAGCTACCAGCGGGGCGGAGGGCAGTTCTTC
>TRBV5-1|.|.|TRBJ2-3
CASSFTSSDTQYF
TGCGCCAGCAGCTTTACTAGTTCAGATACGCAGTATTTT
>TRBV6-5|.|.|TRBJ1-1
CASSSWLREGKAEAFF
TGTGCCAGCAGTTCATGGCTTAGAGAGGGAAAGGCTGAAGCTTTCTTT
>TRBV19|.|TRBD2|TRBJ2-1
CASSPGLARGAEQFF
TGTGCCAGTAGTCCCGGACTAGCCCGAGGGGCTGAGCAGTTCTTC
>TRBV6-5|.|TRBD1|TRBJ1-2
CASSSQQGQLNYGYTF
TGTGCCAGCAGTTCCCAACAGGGGCAGCTCAACTATGGCTACACCTTC
>TRBV4-2|.|.|TRBJ1-2
CASSQDEGRRYGYTF
TGTGCCAGCAGCCAAGATGAGGGCAGGAGATATGGCTACACCTTC